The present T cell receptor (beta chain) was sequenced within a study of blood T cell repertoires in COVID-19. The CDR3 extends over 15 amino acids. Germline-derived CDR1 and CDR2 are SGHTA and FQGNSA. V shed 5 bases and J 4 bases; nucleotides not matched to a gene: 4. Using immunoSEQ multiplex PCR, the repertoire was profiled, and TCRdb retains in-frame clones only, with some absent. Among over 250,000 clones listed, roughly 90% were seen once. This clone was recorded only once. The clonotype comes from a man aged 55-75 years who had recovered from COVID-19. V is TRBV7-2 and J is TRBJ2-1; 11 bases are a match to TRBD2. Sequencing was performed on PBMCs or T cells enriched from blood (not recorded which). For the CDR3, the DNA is TGTGCCAGCAGCCCCGGGACTAGCGGATACAATGAGCAGTTCTTC. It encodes CASSPGTSGYNEQFF.